This T cell receptor beta chain was sequenced during a study of control samples from healthy donors and cancer patients. Germline V gives CDR1 LNHDA, CDR2 SQIVND (reference sequence). The CDR3 runs to 14 residues. Trimming took 10 bases from V and 3 from J, leaving 15 bases between them. The method was immunoSEQ multiplex PCR; TCRdb's version includes in-frame clones alone and lacks a portion of them. The sample lists 150,000 or so clones, around 95% occurring once. V and J are TRBV19 and TRBJ2-2, with D possibly called TRBD1 or TRBD2 (5 bases each). Sequencing was carried out using blood. The TCR sequence derives from a man aged 35 to 55 in good health. The CDR3 bases are TGTGCCACCACGAGGGGATCCTACACCGGGGAGCTGTTTTTT. It is translated as CATTRGSYTGELFF.